The clone carrying this T cell receptor beta chain appeared once. A much larger clone sits a single nucleotide away, making a read error possible. A minimum of 5 micrograms of total RNA was extracted per sample. The sample belongs to a study of blood T cells in healthy people across ages. The V end lost 2 bases, the J end lost 4 bases, and 22 bases lay between the germline ends. There are 18 residues in the CDR3. CDR1 is MDHEN and CDR2 is SYDVKM in the germline V gene. Together with a sample-barcoded 5' primer, a J-beta primer mix was included in a second PCR lasting about 6 to 11 cycles. MiXCR, run by TCRdb on the 5' RACE reads, gives a single entry per CDR3 protein. This table holds around 1,700,000 distinct CDR3 sequences, 28% found once.

Sample: blood. The chain couples TRBV28 to TRBJ2-3; D may match TRBD1 or TRBD2 (5 bases each). The TCR was taken from a woman between 25 and 40 years old in good health. The CDR3 coding sequence is TGTGCCAGCAGTTTAACTTTGGGGGACCCTATTCCTTCAGATACGCAGTATTTT. The encoded protein is CASSLTLGDPIPSDTQYF.